This T cell receptor (beta chain) originates from a study of Tregs in tolerant kidney transplant recipients. Findings and limits, study-wide: No direct test of biological reproducibility was done here. Activated donor B cell expansion appeared to reveal the most relevant donor-specific TCRbeta repertoire.

Turning to this clone: The target antigen is unknown.

Method: immunoSEQ multiplex PCR; TCRdb's copy keeps in-frame clones and lacks some. This table has fewer than 150,000 clones, roughly nine tenths appearing once. The germline CDR1 and CDR2 sequences are MNHEY and SVGAGI. V lost 0 bases and J 2 bases, leaving 11 bases between the germline ends. The CDR3 sequence is 16 residues long. Input material: CD4+ T cells from blood. The clonotype comes from a human donor in good health. The chain is built from TRBV6-5 and TRBJ1-3, with unresolved D. CDR3 coding DNA: TGTGCCAGCAGTTACTCGAGCAGGTCAACTGGAAACACCATATATTTT. Amino acids: CASSYSSRSTGNTIYF.